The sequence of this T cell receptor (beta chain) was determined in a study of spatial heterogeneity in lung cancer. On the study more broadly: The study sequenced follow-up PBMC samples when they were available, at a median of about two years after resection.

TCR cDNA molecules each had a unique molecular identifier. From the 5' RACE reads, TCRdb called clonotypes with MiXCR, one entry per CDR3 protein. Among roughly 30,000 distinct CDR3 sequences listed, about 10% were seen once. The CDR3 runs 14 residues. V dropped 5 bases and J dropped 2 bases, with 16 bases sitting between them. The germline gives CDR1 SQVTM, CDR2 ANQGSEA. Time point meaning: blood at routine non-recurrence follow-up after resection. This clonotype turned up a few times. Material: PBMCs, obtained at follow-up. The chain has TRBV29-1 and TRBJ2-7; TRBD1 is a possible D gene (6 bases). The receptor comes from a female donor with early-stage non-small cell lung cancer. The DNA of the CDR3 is TGCAGCGTTTTACAGGGATCCCTACCCTACGAGCAGTACTTC. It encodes CSVLQGSLPYEQYF.